This T cell receptor beta chain was recorded in a study of beta chain features in type 1 diabetes (dated by TCRdb to the late 2010s). Turning to the overall study: Mean age, gender distribution, total cell number and subset yield did not differ between patients and healthy donors. A total of just under 110,000,000 sorted cells were examined across all samples, and RNA yield correlated strongly with the number of cells per subset. In the study, recently diagnosed type 1 diabetes patients and matched healthy donors were compared on the TCRB repertoires of their sorted circulating CD4+ T cell subsets. Naive and central memory subsets were obtained from all 30 or so donors, but regulatory and stem cell-like memory subsets were isolated from only 8 patients and roughly eight healthy donors.

Turning to this clone: What this receptor recognizes is not known. The input lacks base qualities; no much larger clone sits a single base away.

Each donor gave one peripheral blood draw, averaging about 100 mL, which was collected into heparinised tubes. Naive, central memory, regulatory and stem cell-like memory CD4+ T cells were sorted on a BD FACSAria II using a panel including CD45RO, CCR7, CD25, CD127, CD95 and CD27. A purity above 95% was achieved for all sorted populations. PBMCs were isolated right away by Lymphoprep density gradient centrifugation and were stained directly, without culture. So that batch effects would be minimized, each experiment stained and sorted samples in pairs, pairing one healthy donor with one patient. The full study reports these points: PCR may preferentially amplify shorter templates, but because patient and control samples were amplified and corrected together, any resulting skew would affect both groups equally. HLA sub-analyses involved small numbers of individuals, so any influence of HLA type on TCRB rearrangement remained unresolved. Naive, central memory and regulatory TCRB repertoires appeared more similar among patients than among healthy donors. Because cDNA was sequenced instead of genomic DNA, highly expressing activated cells could be over-represented, though the groups showed no difference in activation or CD3 levels. Patients with type 1 diabetes made fewer insertions and deleted more nucleotides at VDJ recombination sites, implying thymic rearrangement abnormalities. Type 1 diabetes patients showed a moderate but significant shortening of TCRB CDR3 length in all four CD4+ subsets.

The CDR3 contains 16 residues, cysteine and phenylalanine counted. Here the CDR3 DNA is all that survives: 48 bases in frame from base 1. The germline ends are 15 bases apart after V is trimmed by 3 bases and J by 3 bases. Per the germline V gene (reference sequence), GTSNPN is the CDR1 and SVGIG is the CDR2. The entire isolated RNA was reverse transcribed using the High Capacity cDNA Reverse Transcription Kit, and thus expressed TCRB transcripts were sequenced. Naive, central memory and regulatory T cell samples underwent deep immunoSEQ sequencing, averaging about 3.57 million total reads per sample. Sorted cells were lysed in RLT buffer, and RNA was extracted using DNase-treated RNeasy Micro or Mini kits according to cell number. To prevent cross-contamination, every cell subset was processed on its own, while patient and healthy donor samples were processed together. The immunoSEQ multiplex PCR was used to amplify TCRB sequences from cDNA, generating 87-bp fragments that spanned the CDR3 region. Sequencing of the amplicons was done on the Illumina HiSeq platform. Turning to the authors' computational methods: PCR bias was computationally corrected using synthetic template baselines, reads within Hamming distance 2 were collapsed, and singletons that could not be merged were discarded. Reads were aligned against IMGT so that V, D and J genes, CDR3 length and insertions or deletions at six rearrangement sites could be assigned. Within each subset, clonotype counts were normalized to sorted cell number, after which true diversity and Gini coefficients were computed with the tcR R package. The overlap coefficient, calculated on TCRB nucleotide sequences, was used to quantify repertoire sharing. Out-of-frame TCRB sequences from naive cells were analyzed to stand in for the pre-selection repertoire. What TCRdb holds here is the immuneACCESS table cut down to in-frame rearrangements. Part of the clones is not present; checked against another copy, under half of the missing clones reflect an unresolved V gene, and the others are unexplained. V, J and clone size reflect that table, while D and trimming were determined from the DNA. For this sample there are 600,000 or so clones; about 14% appear just once. Clones ranked in the top ten supply around 0.04% of the sample.

The V and J genes are TRBV30 and TRBJ1-6; TRBD1 could be the D gene, as 5 bases match. The specimen sequenced was naive CD4+ T cells from blood. This specimen's cell subset or site label, per the study, means: true naive CD4+ T cells. The receptor comes from a man younger than 30 with type 1 diabetes. The bases read TGTGCCTGGAGATTTCCCGGGGCCTTCTATAATTCACCCCTCCACTTT. Its protein reads: CAWRFPGAFYNSPLHF. Reference TRBV30 and TRBJ1-6 proteins supply the regions before and after the CDR3; the full variable domain is: SQTIHQWPATLVQPVGSPLSLECTVEGTSNPNLYWYRQAAGRGLQLLFYSVGIGQISSEVPQNLSASRPQDRQFILSSKKLLLSDSGFYLCAWRFPGAFYNSPLHFGNGTRLTVT.